Listed here are 2 T cell receptor beta chains from one sample, sequenced in a study of T cell responses to AZD1222 COVID-19 vaccine. Clones were read by immunoSEQ multiplex PCR, and TCRdb kept only the in-frame ones, dropping some. The data show fewer than 120,000 clones, about nine tenths seen once. The sequences come from peripheral blood, collected on day 0 of AZD1222 vaccination. These receptors came from an adult in good health.

The chain links TRBV30 to TRBJ1-2; a possible D gene is TRBD1 (6 bases). The CDR3 runs 13 residues. Germline assignment: CDR1 GTSNPN and CDR2 SVGIG (reference sequence). The V and J ends lost 1 base and 8 bases respectively, with 14 bases between them. The CDR3, as DNA: TGTGCCTGGAGTGCCGAACTCCAGGGGGGCTACACCTTC. Translated, it gives CAWSAELQGGYTF.

The chain recombines TRBV3-1 (or the pseudogene TRBV3-2) with TRBJ1-3, with no clear D. Deletions cut 0 bases from V and 0 bases from J, with 6 bases between. The CDR3 spans 15 residues. The germline gives CDR1 LGHDT, CDR2 YNNKEL (reference sequence). The chain's CDR3 is CASSQDKNSGNTIYF. DNA of the CDR3: TGTGCCAGCAGCCAAGATAAGAACTCTGGAAACACCATATATTTT.